These 7 T cell receptor beta chains share one sample of origin, sequenced in a study of T cell responses to AZD1222 COVID-19 vaccine. The protocol was immunoSEQ multiplex PCR, while the TCRdb copy is restricted to in-frame clones and leaves out a portion. The table records roughly 130,000 clones, roughly 85% of them present only once. The material sequenced was peripheral blood, taken on day 0 of AZD1222 vaccination. These receptors originate from an adult in good health.

This chain uses TRBV19 with TRBJ2-5; 15 bases align to TRBD2. The germline V gene has CDR1 LNHDA and CDR2 SQIVND (reference sequence). The CDR3 has 16 amino acids. V was pared by 5 bases and J by 5 bases, with 6 bases of the junction left unmatched. The DNA for the CDR3 is TGTGCCAGTAGTTCCGGACTAGCGGGGGGGCTTGAGACCCAGTACTTC. It translates to CASSSGLAGGLETQYF.

The chain has TRBV5-6 and TRBJ2-3; TRBD2 might be the D (5 bases). The CDR3 has 15 amino acids. V lost 1 base and J 0 bases, leaving 9 bases between the germline ends. CDR1 is SGHDT and CDR2 is YYEEEE in the germline V gene. CDR3 residues: CASSLPGWSTDTQYF. CDR3 DNA sequence: TGTGCCAGCAGCTTGCCGGGGTGGAGCACAGATACGCAGTATTTT. The entire variable domain, with the rest obtained from reference TRBV5-6 and TRBJ2-3, is as follows: DAGVTQSPTHLIKTRGQQVTLRCSPKSGHDTVSWYQQALGQGPQFIFQYYEEEERQRGNFPDRFSGHQFPNYSSELNVNALLLGDSALYLCASSLPGWSTDTQYFGPGTRLTVL.

The chain recombines TRBV19 with TRBJ1-5; 8 positions match TRBD1. Germline lookup yields CDR1 LNHDA and CDR2 SQIVND (reference sequence). V shed 2 bases, J shed 2 bases, and the junction held 5 bases outside the gene matches. This CDR3 is built from 16 residues. The CDR3 sequence: CASSIQGARGNQPQHF. The CDR3 DNA follows: TGTGCCAGTAGTATACAGGGGGCGCGAGGCAATCAGCCCCAGCATTTT. The full variable domain, completed using reference TRBV19 and TRBJ1-5, is DGGITQSPKYLFRKEGQNVTLSCEQNLNHDAMYWYRQDPGQGLRLIYYSQIVNDFQKGDIAEGYSVSREKKESFPLTVTSAQKNPTAFYLCASSIQGARGNQPQHFGDGTRLSIL.

In nucleotides, the CDR3 is TGTGCCAGCAGCCCAGTGGGGGGAAAAGGAAACACCATATATTTT. It codes for CASSPVGGKGNTIYF. This chain joins TRBV7-8 and TRBJ1-3, with D possibly matching TRBD1 (5 bases). Germline V CDR1 and CDR2: SGHVS, FQNEAQ. The V gene lost 5 bases and the J gene lost 4 bases, with 15 bases spanning the gap. The CDR3 runs 15 residues.

This clone was detected a few times. The chain uses TRBV12-3 or TRBV12-4 and TRBJ1-6; weak D call: TRBD1 (5 bases). The CDR3 runs to 13 residues. The V end lost 2 bases, the J end lost 10 bases, and 9 bases lay between the germline ends. CDR3 in DNA: TGTGCCAGCAGTTTAACGACAGACTCACCCCTCCACTTT. Translation gives CASSLTTDSPLHF.

This clone was counted once. In DNA form, the CDR3 reads TGTGCCAGCAGCTTGGTTTTAAGCTCCTACGAGCAGTACTTC. It is translated as CASSLVLSSYEQYF. The gene calls are TRBV7-8 and TRBJ2-7, with D unclear. The germline gives CDR1 SGHVS, CDR2 FQNEAQ. This CDR3 comprises 14 residues. The germline V and J ends were trimmed by 3 bases and 0 bases, with 9 bases remaining between them.

In this sample, this clone turned up once. The genes are TRBV30 and TRBJ1-3, with D uncertain. The V end lost 0 bases, the J end lost 2 bases, and 8 bases lay between the germline ends. In germline, CDR1 is GTSNPN, CDR2 SVGIG (reference sequence). CDR3 length: 14 amino acids. CDR3 sequence reads: CAWSVLQAGNTIYF. Here the CDR3 DNA reads TGTGCCTGGAGTGTGTTGCAGGCTGGAAACACCATATATTTT.